These 5 T cell receptor beta chains were all obtained from the same sample, sequenced in a study of Ad26.COV2.S vaccination and SARS-CoV-2 variants. The data were produced by immunoSEQ multiplex PCR, yet TCRdb's version contains in-frame clones alone and is incomplete. The table lists fewer than 800,000 clones, 70% to 90% of them singletons. Treatment here: around 19 received Ad26.COV2.S at low or high dose, single or two shots; 5 received placebo; per-sample allocation not given. Samples analyzed were those drawn on day 63 after the first vaccine or placebo injection. This specimen consisted of peripheral blood, obtained in a trial of Ad26.COV2.S vaccine versus placebo. These receptors all stem from a person between 18 and 65 years old who received the Ad26.COV2.S COVID-19 vaccine or a placebo.

The chain couples TRBV2 to TRBJ1-2; 9 bases line up with TRBD1. From germline, CDR1 is SNHLY and CDR2 FYNNEI. The CDR3 runs 15 residues. V lost 5 bases, J lost 5 bases, and 9 bases stayed unmatched. The CDR3 here is CASSLRTGDDYGYTF. Written as DNA, the CDR3 is TGTGCCAGCAGTCTAAGGACAGGGGATGATTATGGCTACACCTTC. Complete variable domain (other parts from reference TRBV2 and TRBJ1-2): EPEVTQTPSHQVTQMGQEVILRCVPISNHLYFYWYRQILGQKVEFLVSFYNNEISEKSEIFDDQFSVERPDGSNFTLKIRSTKLEDSAMYFCASSLRTGDDYGYTFGSGTRLTVV.

DNA for the CDR3: TGTGCCGTACATAATGAGGTTGAAGCTTTCTTT. It specifies CAVHNEVEAFF. This chain joins TRBV19 and TRBJ1-1; D is undetermined. CDR1 is LNHDA, CDR2 SQIVND, per germline (reference sequence). The length of the CDR3 is 11 residues. With 11 bases removed from V and 7 bases from J, the gap between germline ends came to 14 bases. Filled out from reference TRBV19 and TRBJ1-1, the complete variable domain reads DGGITQSPKYLFRKEGQNVTLSCEQNLNHDAMYWYRQDPGQGLRLIYYSQIVNDFQKGDIAEGYSVSREKKESFPLTVTSAQKNPTAFYLCAVHNEVEAFFGQGTRLTVV.

J is TRBJ2-7 and V is TRBV6-5; D call uncertain. This CDR3 has 12 amino acids. The ends were cut back, 6 bases at V and 3 bases at J, with 9 bases in the middle. Germline V CDR1 and CDR2: MNHEY, SVGAGI. CDR3 residues: CASSTGYYEQYF. As DNA, the CDR3 is TGTGCCAGCAGCACGGGTTACTACGAGCAGTACTTC.

This clone has only one observation. The chain uses TRBV2 and TRBJ2-5, with a tentative D call TRBD2 (6 bases). Germline lookup yields CDR1 SNHLY and CDR2 FYNNEI. Trimming left V 1 base short and J 2 bases short, with 8 bases between. This CDR3 region has 14 residues. The CDR3 is CASSEVGGQETQYF. The DNA of the CDR3 is TGTGCCAGCAGTGAAGTCGGGGGACAAGAGACCCAGTACTTC.

This rearrangement joins TRBV15 to TRBJ2-3, with 11 bases identical to TRBD1. The CDR3 covers 17 residues. J gave up 3 bases and V 0 bases, and 5 bases lay outside the gene matches. Germline CDR1 reads LNHNV; CDR2 reads YYDKDF (reference sequence). The DNA of the CDR3 is TGTGCCACCAGCAGAGATCAAGGACAGGGGGCAACAGATACGCAGTATTTT. This encodes CATSRDQGQGATDTQYF.